The 9 T cell receptor beta chains below were found in one sample sequenced in a study of cytomegalovirus exposure and HLA in healthy donors. Use of 60 Vbeta and 13 Jbeta primers characterized the PCR. Generated by immunoSEQ multiplex PCR, the TCRdb table keeps only in-frame clones and is missing some. The table records around 130,000 clones, more than 8% of them present only once. The sequenced sample consisted of PBMCs. These TCRs come from a man between 40 and 49 years old in good health and CMV-seronegative.

This clone was recorded a few times. The rearrangement joins TRBV30 to TRBJ2-6; D possibly corresponds to TRBD2 (5 bases). The ends were cut back, 2 bases at V and 4 bases at J, with 9 bases in the middle. Germline lookup yields CDR1 GTSNPN and CDR2 SVGIG (reference sequence). The CDR3 extends over 14 amino acids. This CDR3 reads CAWSFGVGANVLTF. The CDR3 DNA reads as TGTGCCTGGAGTTTCGGGGTAGGGGCCAACGTCCTGACTTTC.

A few counts support this clone. This chain uses TRBV9 with TRBJ1-2, with 10 nucleotides matching TRBD1. The CDR3 contains 16 residues. Per germline, CDR1 SGDLS and CDR2 YYNGEE. The junction had 7 bases not matched to a gene; V was cut back by 4 bases and J by 1 base. Written as DNA, the CDR3 is TGTGCCAGCAGCCGAGGGGGACAGGGGATTAACTATGGCTACACCTTC. This encodes CASSRGGQGINYGYTF.

The gene calls are TRBV11-2 and TRBJ1-1; D is perhaps TRBD1 (5 bases). Germline V CDR1 and CDR2: SGHAT, FQNNGV. This CDR3 has 13 residues. V was shortened by 0 bases and J by 8 bases, with 10 bases between the two germline ends. CDR3 in DNA: TGTGCCAGCAGCTTAGATTGGCGGGGGGAAGCTTTCTTT. Translating gives CASSLDWRGEAFF.

This clone has a handful of counts. The J gene is TRBJ2-5, the V gene TRBV28; D call uncertain. V was pared by 9 bases and J by 5 bases, with 13 bases between. Germline CDR1 and CDR2: MDHEN and SYDVKM. This CDR3 is 12 amino acids long. CDR3 in DNA: TGTGCCAGTCAGGCCTTTAGGGAGACCCAGTACTTC. Its translation is CASQAFRETQYF.

The J gene is TRBJ2-7, the V gene TRBV5-1; 9 nucleotides line up with TRBD1. V lost 4 bases to trimming and J lost 6 bases; unmatched junction nucleotides: 11. The CDR3 contains 15 residues. CDR1 and CDR2 from the germline V gene are SGHRS and YFSETQ. Written as DNA, the CDR3 is TGCGCCAGCAGCCCCCTAACCGGGACAGGGTTCGAGCAGTACTTC. Amino acid sequence: CASSPLTGTGFEQYF. Using reference TRBV5-1 and TRBJ2-7 for the parts outside the CDR3, the full variable domain is KAGVTQTPRYLIKTRGQQVTLSCSPISGHRSVSWYQQTPGQGLQFLFEYFSETQRNKGNFPGRFSGRQFSNSRSEMNVSTLELGDSALYLCASSPLTGTGFEQYFGPGTRLTVT.

This clone was picked up a small number of times. J is TRBJ1-1 and V is TRBV6-1, with D possibly TRBD1 on 5 matching bases. The CDR3 sequence is 14 residues long. Trimming left V 7 bases short and J 4 bases short, with 16 bases between. Per the germline V gene, CDR1 is MNHNS and CDR2 is SASEGT. Written as DNA, the CDR3 is TGTGCCAGCATCAACCCCGGGGGGGGCACTGAAGCTTTCTTT. Translation: CASINPGGGTEAFF.

This clone was counted between two and nine times. The junction differs from germline at one of its ends, possibly a read error. The V gene is TRBV23-1, the J gene TRBJ2-7, with 7 bases that match TRBD1. TRBV23-1 falls under the ORF class, with uncertain function. The CDR3 spans 11 residues. CDR3 sequence: CASSQSRGNGF. CDR3 DNA sequence: TGCGCCAGCAGTCAGTCCAGGGGGAACGGCTTC.

The DNA of the CDR3 is TGTGCCAGCAGCGTCCAGGGTACAGAGACCCAGTACTTC. Amino acid sequence: CASSVQGTETQYF. The chain has TRBV9 and TRBJ2-5; D might be TRBD1 (5 bases). The CDR3 has 13 residues. Trimming shortened V by 2 bases and J by 4 bases, and 9 bases separated the two germline ends. The germline CDR1 and CDR2 sequences are SGDLS and YYNGEE.

The CDR3 sequence: CASRAGTGSGAEYF. The CDR3 DNA follows: TGTGCCAGCAGGGCCGGGACAGGGTCTGGAGCAGAGTACTTC. The V gene is TRBV6-5, the J gene TRBJ2-7, with 9 positions matching TRBD1. V lost 6 bases and J lost 11; bases outside the gene matches: 14. CDR1 is MNHEY, CDR2 SVGAGI, per germline. The CDR3 covers 14 residues.